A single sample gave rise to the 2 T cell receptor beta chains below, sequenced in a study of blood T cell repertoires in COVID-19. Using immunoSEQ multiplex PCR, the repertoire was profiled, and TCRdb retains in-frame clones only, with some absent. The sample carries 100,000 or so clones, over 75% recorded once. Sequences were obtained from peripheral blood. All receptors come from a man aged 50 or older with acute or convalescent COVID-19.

CDR3 DNA: TGTGCCAGCAGCGTAGCTCCCGGGTTCGTCTACGAGCAGTACTTC. Translating it yields CASSVAPGFVYEQYF. The chain links TRBV9 to TRBJ2-7; D unclear. Trimming cost V 0 bases and J 3 bases, with 13 bases left between them. CDR1 is SGDLS, CDR2 YYNGEE, per germline. CDR3 size: 15 residues.

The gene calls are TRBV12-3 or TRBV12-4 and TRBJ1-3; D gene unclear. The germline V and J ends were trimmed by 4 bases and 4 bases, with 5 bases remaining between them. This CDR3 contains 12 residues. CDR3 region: CASSSVGNTIYF. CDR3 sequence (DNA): TGTGCCAGCAGTTCAGTGGGAAACACCATATATTTT.